The 29 T cell receptor beta chains given below trace back to one sample, sequenced in a study of blood T cell repertoires in COVID-19. Here immunoSEQ multiplex PCR was the method, and the copy in TCRdb shows in-frame clones only, minus some. The table includes 450,000 or so clones, nearly 90% detected once. Sequenced sample: peripheral blood. These receptor sequences come from a man younger than 30 with COVID-19, enrolled during active disease.

V and J are TRBV27 and TRBJ2-5; TRBD2 matches 8 bases. The V segment lost 4 bases and the J segment 1 base; nucleotides outside the gene matches: 8. From germline, CDR1 is MNHEY and CDR2 SMNVEV (reference sequence). This CDR3 spans 16 amino acids. CDR3 nucleotide sequence: TGTGCCAGCAGTTCCCTTTTGCGGGGGGCCCAAGAGACCCAGTACTTC. Residues: CASSSLLRGAQETQYF.

This sequence joins TRBV6-1 and TRBJ1-5; tentative D call: TRBD1 (6 bases). The V and J ends lost 1 base and 0 bases respectively, with 22 bases between them. CDR3 length: 20 residues. From germline, CDR1 is MNHNS and CDR2 SASEGT. The CDR3 sequence: CASSEEGTETGDYSNQPQHF. Written as DNA, the CDR3 is TGTGCCAGCAGTGAAGAGGGGACGGAGACAGGTGACTATAGCAATCAGCCCCAGCATTTT.

V and J are TRBV4-1 and TRBJ2-3, with a possible D match to TRBD1 (5 bases). Germline V gene data show CDR1 as MGHRA and CDR2 as YSYEKL. The CDR3 is 15 amino acids. Trimming removed 0 bases at V and 6 bases at J, with 13 bases between. CDR3 amino acids: CASSQERRDGDTQYF. As DNA, the CDR3 is TGCGCCAGCAGCCAAGAGCGCAGGGATGGGGATACGCAGTATTTT.

This chain uses TRBV5-1 with TRBJ2-1; TRBD1 matches 9 bases. CDR3 length: 15 amino acids. Germline V lookup: CDR1 SGHRS, CDR2 YFSETQ. J lost 6 bases, V lost 4 bases, and 8 bases had no gene match. The CDR3 DNA follows: TGCGCCAGCAGCACCACCGGGACAGGGACCAATGAGCAGTTCTTC. Its translation: CASSTTGTGTNEQFF.

The rearrangement joins TRBV18 to TRBJ2-2, with a tentative D call TRBD2 (6 bases). The CDR3 length is 16 residues. Germline values: CDR1 KGHSH, CDR2 LQKENI. V shed 6 bases and J shed 3 bases, with 17 bases lying between them. CDR3 sequence: CASSEASDSDTGELFF. In nucleotides, the CDR3 is TGTGCCAGCTCGGAAGCTAGCGATTCGGACACCGGGGAGCTGTTTTTT.

This clone was seen more than once but under ten times. The V gene is TRBV24-1, the J gene TRBJ2-6; weak D call: TRBD1 (6 bases). V dropped 4 bases and J dropped 2 bases, with 17 bases sitting between them. Germline-derived CDR1 and CDR2 are KGHDR and SFDVKD. The CDR3 has 18 amino acids. In nucleotides, the CDR3 is TGTGCCACCAGTGACTCAGGGGTTCGCGCCACTGGGGCCAACGTCCTGACTTTC. This translates into CATSDSGVRATGANVLTF.

The J gene is TRBJ2-7, the V gene TRBV27; possible D gene TRBD2, 6 bases. The ends were cut back, 5 bases at V and 0 bases at J, with 11 bases in the middle. The CDR3 sequence is 14 residues long. Germline CDR1 and CDR2: MNHEY and SMNVEV (reference sequence). CDR3 coding DNA: TGTGCCAGCAGTACGGGACTCTTCTCCTACGAGCAGTACTTC. It yields the protein CASSTGLFSYEQYF.

This sequence joins TRBV27 and TRBJ1-4; 9 bases are shared with TRBD1. Germline CDR1 is MNHEY and CDR2 is SMNVEV (reference sequence). The length of the CDR3 is 13 residues. Trimming at V came to 10 bases and at J to 6 bases, leaving 6 bases not matched to a gene. The CDR3 here is CANTGGGHEKLFF. The CDR3 DNA sequence: TGTGCCAACACAGGGGGCGGGCATGAAAAACTGTTTTTT.

The chain links TRBV6-6 to TRBJ2-1, with 9 bases that match TRBD2. The V and J ends lost 5 bases and 4 bases, in that order; junction bases with no gene match: 12. The CDR3 extends over 17 amino acids. CDR1 MNHNY and CDR2 SVGAGI come from the germline V gene (reference sequence). The CDR3 sequence is CASSLAGGEVGYNEQFF. The CDR3 DNA reads as TGTGCCAGCAGTCTCGCGGGAGGGGAAGTTGGGTACAATGAGCAGTTCTTC.

This clone has just a few counts. The chain combines TRBV15 with TRBJ2-7; D is possibly TRBD2 (5 bases). Germline V gene lookup returns CDR1 LNHNV and CDR2 YYDKDF (reference sequence). The V and J ends lost 0 bases and 2 bases respectively, with 8 bases between them. CDR3 length: 14 residues. CDR3 in DNA: TGTGCCACCAGCAGAGATGTGGGAGCCTACGAGCAGTACTTC. This gives the protein CATSRDVGAYEQYF.

This clone was recorded once. The CDR3 protein is CASSEQGAGEKAFF. CDR3 DNA: TGTGCCAGCAGTGAACAGGGGGCGGGGGAAAAAGCTTTCTTT. The rearrangement uses TRBV2 and TRBJ1-1; 8 bases agree with TRBD1. This CDR3 is 14 amino acids long. In germline, CDR1 is SNHLY, CDR2 FYNNEI. V dropped 2 bases and J dropped 9; count of bases not matched to a gene: 8. Filled out from reference TRBV2 and TRBJ1-1, the complete variable domain reads EPEVTQTPSHQVTQMGQEVILRCVPISNHLYFYWYRQILGQKVEFLVSFYNNEISEKSEIFDDQFSVERPDGSNFTLKIRSTKLEDSAMYFCASSEQGAGEKAFFGQGTRLTVV.

The J gene is TRBJ2-7, the V gene TRBV2, with D tentatively TRBD1 (6 bases). This CDR3 contains 12 residues. The germline V gene encodes CDR1 SNHLY and CDR2 FYNNEI. V gave up 6 bases and J gave up 6 bases, with 12 bases separating them. CDR3 protein: CASSGDTSEQYF. CDR3 nucleotides: TGTGCCAGCAGCGGGGACACCAGCGAGCAGTACTTC.

The rearrangement uses TRBV5-6 and TRBJ2-7, with a weak D call TRBD1 (6 bases). This CDR3 spans 15 amino acids. Trimming removed 5 bases from V and 6 bases from J, with 21 bases in between. Germline V gives CDR1 SGHDT, CDR2 YYEEEE. DNA of the CDR3: TGTGCCAGCAGTACAAACAGGGTAAATTCAGGCGAGCAGTACTTC. This encodes CASSTNRVNSGEQYF.

The V and J genes are TRBV4-1 and TRBJ1-6; TRBD1 matches at 10 bases. The germline CDR1 and CDR2 sequences are MGHRA and YSYEKL. CDR3 length: 15 amino acids. The V and J ends lost 3 bases and 9 bases, in that order; junction bases with no gene match: 5. The CDR3 spells CASSQPGDRGSPLHF. The CDR3 DNA sequence: TGCGCCAGCAGCCAGCCGGGGGACAGGGGTTCACCCCTCCACTTT.

This chain joins TRBV6-6 and TRBJ1-3; 8 bases map to TRBD1. V lost 5 bases to trimming and J lost 2 bases; unmatched junction nucleotides: 2. CDR1 is MNHNY and CDR2 is SVGAGI in the germline V gene (reference sequence). The CDR3 consists of 14 residues. The CDR3 spells CASSPTGAGNTIYF. CDR3 coding DNA: TGTGCCAGCAGTCCGACAGGGGCTGGAAACACCATATATTTT.

This chain joins TRBV29-1 and TRBJ2-3; D gene ambiguous. CDR3 size: 11 residues. V lost 6 bases and J 5 bases, leaving 9 bases between the germline ends. The germline V gene encodes CDR1 SQVTM and CDR2 ANQGSEA. The CDR3 sequence: CSVAHRDTQYF. For the CDR3, the DNA is TGCAGCGTGGCCCACAGAGATACGCAGTATTTT.

J is TRBJ2-7 and V is TRBV19, with D maybe TRBD2 (6 bases). This CDR3 has 16 residues. V shed 4 bases and J shed 1 base, with 17 bases lying between them. Germline assignment: CDR1 LNHDA and CDR2 SQIVND (reference sequence). CDR3 sequence reads: CASSSVASAGSYEQYF. The CDR3 DNA reads TGTGCCAGTAGTAGCGTCGCGAGCGCGGGGTCCTACGAGCAGTACTTC.

The chain uses TRBV19 and TRBJ2-1; D is perhaps TRBD1 (5 bases). Germline V gene sequence: CDR1 LNHDA, CDR2 SQIVND (reference sequence). V was clipped by 6 bases and J by 3 bases, with 6 bases between them. The CDR3 runs to 12 residues. CDR3 amino acids: CASRTDYNEQFF. The CDR3 bases are TGTGCCAGTAGGACAGACTACAATGAGCAGTTCTTC.

J is TRBJ1-2 and V is TRBV6-5; 9 positions agree with TRBD1. With V trimmed by 6 bases and J by 7 bases, 3 bases remained unmatched. The CDR3 covers 12 residues. The germline V gene has CDR1 MNHEY and CDR2 SVGAGI. The CDR3 sequence: CASSTGGSGYTF. As DNA, the CDR3 is TGTGCCAGCAGCACAGGGGGCTCTGGCTACACCTTC.

Comments on this clone: In the same sample, other DNA sequences code for this CDR3. This rearrangement joins TRBV19 to TRBJ2-2, with 10 bases matching TRBD1. Germline CDR1 and CDR2: LNHDA and SQIVND (reference sequence). V was pared by 6 bases and J by 5 bases, with 3 bases of the junction left unmatched. This CDR3 contains 14 residues. The CDR3 DNA sequence: TGTGCCAGTAGCCGGACAGGGGGGACCGGGGAGCTGTTTTTT. It codes for CASSRTGGTGELFF.

This chain joins TRBV5-1 and TRBJ2-7, with 8 bases that match TRBD2. The V gene's germline CDR1 is SGHRS and CDR2 YFSETQ. This CDR3 is built from 15 residues. After removal of 4 bases from V and 2 bases from J, the junction contained 8 bases not matched to a gene. CDR3 sequence reads: CASSPRGGLTYEQYF. The CDR3 nucleotides are TGCGCCAGCAGCCCACGGGGGGGACTTACCTACGAGCAGTACTTC.

The V call is TRBV11-1, the J call TRBJ2-3, with TRBD1 matching over 7 bases. V trimming: 3 bases; J trimming: 4 bases; junction bases outside the gene matches: 1. This CDR3 has 13 residues. Germline V CDR1 and CDR2: SGHAT, FQDESV (reference sequence). The CDR3 bases are TGTGCCAGCAGCTTTACAGGGGCAGATACGCAGTATTTT. Protein sequence: CASSFTGADTQYF. Using reference TRBV11-1 and TRBJ2-3 for the parts outside the CDR3, the full variable domain is EAEVAQSPRYKITEKSQAVAFWCDPISGHATLYWYRQILGQGPELLVQFQDESVVDDSQLPKDRFSAERLKGVDSTLKIQPAELGDSAMYLCASSFTGADTQYFGPGTRLTVL.

The gene calls are TRBV9 and TRBJ2-2; the match to TRBD1 covers 8 bases. Germline values: CDR1 SGDLS, CDR2 YYNGEE. The length of the CDR3 is 15 residues. Trimming took 3 bases from V and 4 from J; bases not matched to a gene: 5. The CDR3 loop is CASSGRTGGTGELFF. CDR3 coding DNA: TGTGCCAGCAGCGGGCGCACAGGGGGCACCGGGGAGCTGTTTTTT.

The chain joins TRBV19 to TRBJ1-6, with D possibly matching TRBD1 (6 bases). The CDR3 loop spans 14 amino acids. Trimming took off 3 bases at V and 8 bases at J, with 11 bases between the two ends. Germline V lookup: CDR1 LNHDA, CDR2 SQIVND (reference sequence). The chain's CDR3 is CASSIARGDSPLHF. The DNA of the CDR3 is TGTGCCAGTAGTATTGCCAGGGGCGATTCACCCCTCCACTTT.

V and J are TRBV3-1 (or the pseudogene TRBV3-2) and TRBJ2-7, with a possible D match to TRBD2 (6 bases). CDR1 and CDR2 from the germline V gene are LGHDT and YNNKEL (reference sequence). The CDR3 has 15 amino acids. V was trimmed by 1 base and J by 0 bases, leaving 10 bases between them. The CDR3 region has the DNA TGTGCCAGCAGCCAAGGACCGGGACTCTCCTACGAGCAGTACTTC. It specifies CASSQGPGLSYEQYF.

The chain uses TRBV5-5 and TRBJ1-1, with D possibly matching TRBD1 (5 bases). The CDR3 is 15 residues long. CDR1 is SGHKS, CDR2 YYEKEE, per germline (reference sequence). V shed 0 bases and J shed 4 bases, with 13 bases lying between them. The CDR3 region is CASSLAQGVSTEAFF. CDR3 coding DNA: TGTGCCAGCAGCTTGGCTCAGGGTGTGAGCACTGAAGCTTTCTTT.

The sample holds one count of this clone. This chain connects TRBV6-5 to TRBJ2-3, with 7 bases identical to TRBD1. V trimming: 7 bases; J trimming: 6 bases; junction bases outside the gene matches: 10. From germline, CDR1 is MNHEY and CDR2 SVGAGI. This CDR3 spans 14 amino acids. CDR3 DNA sequence: TGTGCCAGCATCATGACCACAGGGGTGGATACGCAGTATTTT. Its protein is CASIMTTGVDTQYF.

This clone was counted once. In DNA, the CDR3 is TGTGCCAGCAGCTTAAACCCCCCCGGGACAGGGGTTAATGAGCAGTTCTTC. Translated, it gives CASSLNPPGTGVNEQFF. The V gene is TRBV7-3, the J gene TRBJ2-1; 10 bases map to TRBD1. The V segment lost 1 base and the J segment 7 bases; nucleotides outside the gene matches: 10. The CDR3 runs 17 residues. CDR1 SGHTA and CDR2 FQGTGA come from the germline V gene.

The gene calls are TRBV7-9 and TRBJ2-7, with 8 bases that match TRBD1. CDR1 is SEHNR, CDR2 FQNEAQ, per germline (reference sequence). The J segment lost 2 bases and the V segment lost 5 bases, leaving 11 bases of the junction unmatched. The CDR3 consists of 16 residues. The CDR3 loop is CASSSWLGDRPYEQYF. The CDR3 nucleotides are TGTGCCAGCAGCAGCTGGCTAGGGGACAGGCCCTACGAGCAGTACTTC.